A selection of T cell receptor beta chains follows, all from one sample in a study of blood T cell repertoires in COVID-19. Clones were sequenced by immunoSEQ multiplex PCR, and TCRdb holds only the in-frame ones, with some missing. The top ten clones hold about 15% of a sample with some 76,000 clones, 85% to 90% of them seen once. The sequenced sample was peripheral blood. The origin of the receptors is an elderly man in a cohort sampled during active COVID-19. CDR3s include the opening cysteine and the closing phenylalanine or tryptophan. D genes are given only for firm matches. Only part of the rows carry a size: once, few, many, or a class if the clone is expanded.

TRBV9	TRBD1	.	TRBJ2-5	CASSVGQGQGETQYF	TGTGCCAGCAGCGTAGGACAGGGGCAGGGAGAGACCCAGTACTTC
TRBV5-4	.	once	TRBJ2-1	CASSSDTEQFF	TGTGCCAGCAGCTCAGACACAGAGCAGTTCTTC
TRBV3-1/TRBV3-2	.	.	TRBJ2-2	CASTPTDLTGELFF	TGTGCCAGCACCCCGACAGACCTCACCGGGGAGCTGTTTTTT
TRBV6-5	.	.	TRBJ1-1	CASTRPGGGPEAFF	TGTGCCAGCACCAGACCCGGGGGGGGCCCTGAAGCTTTCTTT
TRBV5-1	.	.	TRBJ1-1	CASSFQAGTEAFF	TGCGCCAGCAGCTTTCAGGCGGGCACTGAAGCTTTCTTT
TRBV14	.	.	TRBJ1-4	CASRGSTNEKLFF	TGTGCCAGCCGCGGTTCGACTAATGAAAAACTGTTTTTT
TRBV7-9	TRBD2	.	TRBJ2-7	CASSMIAGSYEQYF	TGTGCCAGCAGTATGATAGCGGGCTCCTACGAGCAGTACTTC
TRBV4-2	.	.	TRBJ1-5	CASGAGVQPQHF	TGTGCAAGCGGAGCAGGGGTGCAGCCCCAGCATTTT
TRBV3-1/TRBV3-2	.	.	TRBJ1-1	CASESGDVQGRAFF	TGTGCCAGCGAGTCGGGGGATGTTCAAGGCCGAGCTTTCTTT
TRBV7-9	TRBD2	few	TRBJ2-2	CASSLGLASGELFF	TGTGCCAGCAGCTTGGGACTAGCGTCCGGGGAGCTGTTTTTT